Below, 27 T cell receptor beta chains from the same sample are listed, as sequenced in a study of OX40 agonist ivuxolimab in advanced cancers. The library was produced with the immunoSEQ multiplex PCR assay. Sourced from immuneACCESS, this table was stored by TCRdb with only in-frame sequences that have V and J called. A share of the clones is absent; for the studies checked, an unresolved V gene accounts for under half, and the remainder has no known explanation. The sample includes 65,000 to 85,000 clones, with approximately 85% observed a single time. Approximately 2.3% of the sample lies in the top ten. The sample was CD4+ or CD8+ T cells sorted from blood, taken in a trial of the OX40 agonist ivuxolimab. These receptors were taken from an adult with an advanced solid tumor such as melanoma, head and neck, liver or kidney cancer.

The V gene is TRBV7-9, the J gene TRBJ2-3; D remains ambiguous. Germline-derived CDR1 and CDR2 are SEHNR and FQNEAQ (reference sequence). CDR3 size: 13 residues. Trimming removed 3 bases from V and 0 bases from J, with 4 bases in between. The CDR3 DNA sequence: TGTGCCAGCAGCTTGGTGAGCACAGATACGCAGTATTTT. It specifies CASSLVSTDTQYF.

CDR3 nucleotides: TGCAGTGCCCTCGACTACGAGCAGTACTTC. It codes for CSALDYEQYF. This rearrangement joins TRBV20-1 to TRBJ2-7; D remains ambiguous. The CDR3 runs 10 residues. The germline CDR1 and CDR2 sequences are DFQATT and SNEGSKA (reference sequence). The ends were cut back, 6 bases at V and 3 bases at J, with 6 bases in the middle.

The rearrangement links TRBV27 to TRBJ2-7; D is ambiguous. The CDR3 loop spans 11 amino acids. The germline V gene has CDR1 MNHEY and CDR2 SMNVEV (reference sequence). Trimming stripped 5 bases from V and 7 bases from J, with 9 bases between. The CDR3 nucleotides are TGTGCCAGCAGTCCTCCCTTGGAGCAGTACTTC. Translation: CASSPPLEQYF.

This clone was found a few times. This sequence joins TRBV7-7 and TRBJ2-2; D is unclear. V dropped 8 bases and J dropped 0 bases, with 10 bases sitting between them. The germline gives CDR1 SSHAT, CDR2 FNYEAQ (reference sequence). The CDR3 sequence is 14 residues long. This CDR3 is CASQENSNTGELFF. The CDR3 coding sequence is TGTGCCAGCCAGGAGAATTCGAACACCGGGGAGCTGTTTTTT.

The chain joins TRBV19 to TRBJ1-1; 12 nucleotides match TRBD1. This CDR3 is built from 16 residues. Trimming at V came to 5 bases and at J to 6 bases, leaving 10 bases not matched to a gene. Germline lookup yields CDR1 LNHDA and CDR2 SQIVND (reference sequence). CDR3 nucleotide sequence: TGTGCCAGTAGTCTCCGCCCGGGACAGGGGGCATCTGAAGCTTTCTTT. Its translation is CASSLRPGQGASEAFF.

This clone appeared a single time. V gene TRBV9 combines with J gene TRBJ1-1; TRBD1 agrees at 7 bases. CDR3 length equals 17 residues. J lost 0 bases, V lost 4 bases, and 12 bases had no gene match. Per germline, CDR1 SGDLS and CDR2 YYNGEE. This CDR3 reads CASSNIPGQRLNTEAFF. In nucleotides, the CDR3 is TGTGCCAGCAGCAATATCCCGGGACAGCGTTTGAACACTGAAGCTTTCTTT.

The rearrangement links TRBV6-5 to TRBJ2-7, with 9 bases identical to TRBD1. CDR1 is MNHEY, CDR2 SVGAGI, per germline. The V and J ends lost 8 bases and 3 bases, in that order; junction bases with no gene match: 8. This CDR3 spans 14 amino acids. Here the CDR3 reads CASGRDRADYEQYF. The CDR3 coding sequence is TGTGCCAGCGGAAGGGACAGGGCGGACTACGAGCAGTACTTC.

The genes are TRBV11-2 and TRBJ1-3, with D hard to call. Trimming removed 1 base from V and 0 bases from J, with 7 bases in between. The CDR3 contains 15 residues. Germline CDR1 is SGHAT and CDR2 is FQNNGV. In DNA form, the CDR3 reads TGTGCCAGCAGCTTAGCTCCCAGCTCTGGAAACACCATATATTTT. Translation: CASSLAPSSGNTIYF.

The chain uses TRBV7-9 and TRBJ1-3; 9 nucleotides align to TRBD1. The CDR3 runs 16 residues. Germline values: CDR1 SEHNR, CDR2 FQNEAQ (reference sequence). V lost 6 bases, J lost 2 bases, and 8 bases stayed unmatched. The CDR3 DNA is TGTGCCAGCAGTCCCGGGACAGGGAGTGCTGGAAACACCATATATTTT. Amino acid sequence: CASSPGTGSAGNTIYF.

Here the CDR3 DNA reads TGCGCCAGCAGCGACGGACACCCCCAGACTGAAGCTTTCTTT. It codes for CASSDGHPQTEAFF. This chain connects TRBV5-1 to TRBJ1-1; TRBD1 is a possible D gene (5 bases). Germline CDR1 and CDR2: SGHRS and YFSETQ. Trimming shortened V by 4 bases and J by 5 bases, and 15 bases separated the two germline ends. CDR3 length: 14 amino acids.

The V and J genes are TRBV5-4 and TRBJ1-6; TRBD1 is a possible D gene (6 bases). The CDR3 has 15 amino acids. Germline V gene lookup returns CDR1 SGHNT and CDR2 YYREEE (reference sequence). The V and J ends lost 0 bases and 10 bases respectively, with 14 bases between them. The CDR3 DNA follows: TGTGCCAGCAGCTTGGACGGGGGCGAGGGATCACCCCTCCACTTT. Translating it yields CASSLDGGEGSPLHF.

With regard to this clone: One end of the junction does not line up with germline, which may come from a read error. Other DNA sequences in the same sample also yield this CDR3. This sequence joins TRBV2 and TRBJ2-7, with unresolved D. The CDR3 consists of 13 residues. CDR1 is SNHLY, CDR2 FYNNEI, per germline. In nucleotides, the CDR3 is TGTGCTAGCAGCGAGTCTCAGGTTGGTGAGCAGTACTTC. It codes for CASSESQVGEQYF.

This chain uses TRBV11-2 with TRBJ2-7; 8 nucleotides agree with TRBD1. This CDR3 is 15 amino acids long. Germline V gives CDR1 SGHAT, CDR2 FQNNGV. V was pared by 3 bases and J by 0 bases, with 4 bases of the junction left unmatched. CDR3 loop: CASSLGQAFSYEQYF. The CDR3 DNA reads TGTGCCAGCAGCTTGGGACAGGCGTTCTCCTACGAGCAGTACTTC.

This clone was seen only a few times. The gene calls are TRBV10-3 and TRBJ1-5; no clear D gene. This CDR3 is 13 amino acids long. V shed 6 bases and J shed 1 base, with 7 bases lying between them. CDR1 and CDR2 (germline): ENHRY, SYGVKD. CDR3 sequence (DNA): TGTGCCATCAGGGGAGACAGCAATCAGCCCCAGCATTTT. Amino acids: CAIRGDSNQPQHF.

The chain uses TRBV5-1 and TRBJ1-2, with TRBD1 as a possible D gene (5 bases). The germline V and J ends were trimmed by 1 base and 2 bases, with 9 bases remaining between them. Germline V gene sequence: CDR1 SGHRS, CDR2 YFSETQ. The CDR3 loop spans 14 amino acids. CDR3 in amino acids: CASSLSQGNYGYTF. For the CDR3, the DNA is TGCGCCAGCAGCTTGTCGCAGGGAAACTATGGCTACACCTTC. Looking up the rest from reference TRBV5-1 and TRBJ1-2 gives the full variable domain: KAGVTQTPRYLIKTRGQQVTLSCSPISGHRSVSWYQQTPGQGLQFLFEYFSETQRNKGNFPGRFSGRQFSNSRSEMNVSTLELGDSALYLCASSLSQGNYGYTFGSGTRLTVV.

This rearrangement joins TRBV6-6 to TRBJ2-5; tentative D call: TRBD2 (5 bases). This CDR3 is 13 amino acids long. Per the germline V gene, CDR1 is MNHNY and CDR2 is SVGAGI (reference sequence). Trimming removed 7 bases at V and 3 bases at J, with 12 bases between. This chain's CDR3 is CASTWRPEETQYF. The DNA for the CDR3 is TGTGCCAGCACCTGGAGGCCGGAAGAGACCCAGTACTTC.

The chain joins TRBV28 to TRBJ1-3; D remains unclear. From germline, CDR1 is MDHEN and CDR2 SYDVKM. The CDR3 totals 13 residues. V lost 2 bases and J 0 bases, leaving 2 bases between the germline ends. The CDR3 DNA sequence: TGTGCCAGCAGTTTAAACTCTGGAAACACCATATATTTT. Its protein product is CASSLNSGNTIYF.

The gene calls are TRBV2 and TRBJ1-3, with D unclear. The CDR3 is 13 amino acids. Germline V gene sequence: CDR1 SNHLY, CDR2 FYNNEI. The V and J ends lost 1 base and 5 bases respectively, with 6 bases between them. CDR3 amino acids: CASSEGLRNTIYF. The DNA of the CDR3 is TGTGCCAGCAGTGAAGGTCTTAGAAACACCATATATTTT.

This chain links TRBV19 with TRBJ1-2; a possible D gene is TRBD1 (6 bases). The germline gives CDR1 LNHDA, CDR2 SQIVND (reference sequence). V dropped 5 bases and J dropped 7 bases, with 23 bases sitting between them. The CDR3 length is 16 residues. CDR3 bases: TGTGCCAGTAGTCCAGTACAGGGCTGGGATTCTGCTGGCTACACCTTC. This gives the protein CASSPVQGWDSAGYTF.

The chain joins TRBV13 to TRBJ2-5, with D possibly matching TRBD2 (5 bases). Per germline, CDR1 PRHDT and CDR2 FYEKMQ (reference sequence). This CDR3 has 15 residues. Between the trimmed V and J ends, which lost 3 bases and 5 bases, there was a span of 16 bases. The CDR3 loop is CASSFRPGRGETQYF. CDR3 nucleotide sequence: TGTGCCAGCAGCTTTCGCCCAGGCCGAGGGGAGACCCAGTACTTC.

This chain uses TRBV6-1 with TRBJ1-5; D unclear. The ends were cut back, 4 bases at V and 7 bases at J, with 11 bases in the middle. The CDR3 spans 13 residues. Germline V gives CDR1 MNHNS, CDR2 SASEGT. The CDR3 spells CASSAPNGQPQHF. The CDR3 nucleotides are TGTGCCAGCAGTGCCCCGAACGGGCAGCCCCAGCATTTT.

This sequence joins TRBV7-3 and TRBJ2-2; D is perhaps TRBD1 or TRBD2 (6 bases each). V lost 5 bases and J 6 bases, leaving 10 bases between the germline ends. CDR3 length equals 13 residues. Germline lookup yields CDR1 SGHTA and CDR2 FQGTGA. CDR3 protein: CASSVRGPGELFF. The CDR3 nucleotides read TGTGCCAGCAGCGTTCGGGGGCCCGGGGAGCTGTTTTTT.

This clone was seen only a few times. This chain joins TRBV2 and TRBJ1-6; D may be TRBD1 (5 bases). The CDR3 length is 15 residues. CDR1 SNHLY and CDR2 FYNNEI come from the germline V gene. V was pared by 2 bases and J by 7 bases, with 12 bases between. The chain's CDR3 is CASSEWQGGNSPLHF. CDR3 sequence (DNA): TGTGCCAGCAGTGAATGGCAGGGAGGCAATTCACCCCTCCACTTT.

This chain uses TRBV7-3 with TRBJ2-7; D perhaps matches TRBD2 (6 bases). In germline, CDR1 is SGHTA, CDR2 FQGTGA. The CDR3 length is 13 residues. V lost 1 base to trimming and J lost 7 bases, with 11 bases between them. The chain's CDR3 is CASSLKVAGEQYF. For the CDR3, the DNA is TGTGCCAGCAGCTTAAAAGTCGCGGGAGAGCAGTACTTC.

The sample holds one count of this clone. The V gene is TRBV5-1, the J gene TRBJ1-6, with 7 positions matching TRBD1. CDR1 SGHRS and CDR2 YFSETQ come from the germline V gene. Trimming removed 7 bases from V and 5 bases from J; junction bases left unmatched: 15. The CDR3 loop spans 17 amino acids. CDR3 bases: TGCGCCAGCCACAGGGGCAGTTCGGCAGACGATAATTCACCCCTCCACTTT. It codes for CASHRGSSADDNSPLHF.

This clone showed up just a few times. The V and J genes are TRBV10-1 and TRBJ1-5; the match to TRBD1 covers 9 bases. Germline lookup yields CDR1 WNHNN and CDR2 SYGVQD (reference sequence). J gave up 4 bases and V 4 bases, and 2 bases lay outside the gene matches. The CDR3 consists of 14 residues. CDR3 sequence reads: CASSAGTGNQPQHF. As DNA, the CDR3 is TGCGCCAGCAGTGCCGGGACAGGGAATCAGCCCCAGCATTTT.

The rearrangement joins TRBV15 to TRBJ1-1; no reliable D call. Germline V gene lookup returns CDR1 LNHNV and CDR2 YYDKDF (reference sequence). CDR3 length: 19 residues. The V end was cut by 0 bases, the J end by 1 base, with 21 bases between. The CDR3 loop reads CATSRDPGMIDGENTEAFF. The CDR3 region has the DNA TGTGCCACCAGCAGAGATCCCGGGATGATTGACGGGGAGAACACTGAAGCTTTCTTT.